Given below is one TCR beta chain in context. Only in-frame clones appear in the TCRdb table, and some are missing; sequencing was by immunoSEQ multiplex PCR. The table shows around 100,000 clones, with 80% to 95% occurring only once. These data are taken from a study of T cell changes during pregnancy in multiple sclerosis. The V gene end was trimmed by 4 bases and the J gene end by 5 bases; junction bases not matched to a gene: 4. CDR1 is LNHNV and CDR2 is YYDKDF in the germline V gene (reference sequence). CDR3 length: 14 residues. This chain connects TRBV15 to TRBJ1-5; 8 positions match TRBD1. The receptor was derived from a female donor with multiple sclerosis, enrolled in a pregnancy study. Sequenced here: peripheral blood, sampled in the third trimester of pregnancy. The CDR3 bases are TGTGCCACCAGCAAAGGACAGGGTGATCAGCCCCAGCATTTT. Translation gives CATSKGQGDQPQHF.